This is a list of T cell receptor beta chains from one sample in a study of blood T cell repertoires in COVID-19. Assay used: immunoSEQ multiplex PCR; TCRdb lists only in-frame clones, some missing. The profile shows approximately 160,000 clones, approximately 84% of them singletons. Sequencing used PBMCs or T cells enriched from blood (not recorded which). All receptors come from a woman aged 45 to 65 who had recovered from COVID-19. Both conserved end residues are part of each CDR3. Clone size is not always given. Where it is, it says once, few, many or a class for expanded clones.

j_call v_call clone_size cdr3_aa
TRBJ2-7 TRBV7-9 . CASSFGRDKTPYEQYF
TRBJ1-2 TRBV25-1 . CASSEGGVRAGYTF
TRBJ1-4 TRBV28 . CASSPSGSGSSEKLFF
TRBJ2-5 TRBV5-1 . CASSLAAGGGGETQYF
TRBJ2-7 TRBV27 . CASSKAGGQRYEQYF
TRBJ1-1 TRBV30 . CAWRFRGNTEAFF
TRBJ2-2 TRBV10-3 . CAIATGGLTGELFF
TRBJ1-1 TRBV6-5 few CASRDRGNTEAFF
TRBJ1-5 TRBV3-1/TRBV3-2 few CASSLGQGASQPQHF
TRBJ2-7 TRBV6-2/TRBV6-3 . CASSFVVYEQYF
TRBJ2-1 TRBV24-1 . CATSDQTGTGGREQFF
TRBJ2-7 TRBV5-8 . CASSFDRGVDEQYF
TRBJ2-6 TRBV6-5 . CASSYGRGSGANVLTF
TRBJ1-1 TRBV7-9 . CASSLQGGNTEAFF
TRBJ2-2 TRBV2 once CASCSGTSPGTGELFF
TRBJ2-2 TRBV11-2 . CASSLGRTGELFF
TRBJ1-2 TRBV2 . CASTLTGAYGYTF
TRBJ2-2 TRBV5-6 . CASSRTGSNTGELFF
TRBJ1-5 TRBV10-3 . CAISESVHRDDQPQHF
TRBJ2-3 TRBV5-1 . CASSLPTSTDTQYF
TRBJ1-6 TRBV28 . CASSLRQGYNSPLHF
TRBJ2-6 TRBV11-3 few CASSLEGSSSGANVLTF
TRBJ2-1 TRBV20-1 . CSASTSGRSNEQFF
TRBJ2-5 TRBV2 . CASSDRGLDEETQYF
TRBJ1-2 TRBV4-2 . CASSQDGTGGLVDYGYTF
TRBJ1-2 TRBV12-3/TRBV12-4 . CASSLRLDYGYTF
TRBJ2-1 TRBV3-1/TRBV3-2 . CASSQDRLAGGEQFF
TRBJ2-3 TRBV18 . CASSPALGGVLDTQYF
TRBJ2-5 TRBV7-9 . CASSVAGVLETQYF
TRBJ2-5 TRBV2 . CASRASGTEKETQYF
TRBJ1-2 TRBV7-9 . CASSLETGTGELWAYGYTF
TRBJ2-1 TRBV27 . CASNQRGTNEQFF
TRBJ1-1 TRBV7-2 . CASSFAGTGANTEAFF
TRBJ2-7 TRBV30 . CAWRMGLAYEQYF
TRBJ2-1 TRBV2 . CASSRDRVSKFF
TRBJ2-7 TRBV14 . CASSPVSGGGYEQYF
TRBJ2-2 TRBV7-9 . CASSSGDTGELFF
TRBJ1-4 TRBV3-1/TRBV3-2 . CASSQGRGVTNEKLFF
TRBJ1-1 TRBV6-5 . CASSSDRTTEAFF
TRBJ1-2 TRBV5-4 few CASSLRQGRFGYTF
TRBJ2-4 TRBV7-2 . CASSLEGAKNIQYF